Sequencing of this TCR beta chain was carried out in a study of response to subunit inactivated influenza vaccine. General study results and limits: With each seasonal influenza vaccination, the authors suggested, few new T cells are recruited.

Notes on this clonotype: Its matching antigen is unknown.

Each CDR3 protein gets one entry after TCRdb re-called the RT-PCR reads with MiXCR. The sample holds 500,000 to 600,000 distinct CDR3 sequences, roughly 13% seen once. This CDR3 has 14 residues. The junction had 12 bases not matched to a gene; V was cut back by 3 bases and J by 10 bases. Germline V CDR1 and CDR2: DFQATT, SNEGSKA (reference sequence). This sequence was found in a man aged 45-65 years who received an inactivated influenza vaccine. This chain uses TRBV20-1 with TRBJ2-1; TRBD2 matches at 7 bases. The sample consisted of PBMCs from blood, taken about 40 days after vaccination. The CDR3 region has the DNA TGCAGTGCTAGTCGGGGGGAGCTTTCCAGGGAGCAGTTCTTC. Its protein is CSASRGELSREQFF.